This entry concerns a single T cell receptor beta chain. The germline gives CDR1 SNHLY, CDR2 FYNNEI. CDR3 size: 14 residues. The V segment lost 4 bases and the J segment 7 bases; nucleotides outside the gene matches: 9. The data were obtained in a study of cytomegalovirus exposure and HLA in healthy donors. Looking at the study overall: An analysis done earlier identified about 100 million unique TCR beta sequences from 200 million or so T cells.

This PCR relied on a set of 60 Vbeta primers and 13 Jbeta primers. Sequenced by immunoSEQ multiplex PCR; TCRdb stores in-frame clones only, minus some. This table holds some 140,000 clones, 70% to 85% found once. Healthy bone marrow donors made up the donors. This receptor was obtained from a woman in her forties or fifties in good health and CMV-seropositive. Sequenced: PBMCs. The gene calls are TRBV2 and TRBJ2-5; 7 bases line up with TRBD2. Here the CDR3 DNA reads TGTGCCAGCAGTGCCGGGACTACCGGGCGGACCCAGTACTTC. Its protein product is CASSAGTTGRTQYF.